The next 26 T cell receptor beta chains were all read from a single sample in a study of T cell repertoires in cytomegalovirus infection. No antigens are known for them. In TCRdb, the reads were re-called with MiXCR into one record per CDR3 protein. The profile shows hundreds of thousands of distinct CDR3 sequences, about 27% of them singletons. Specimen: cultured PBMCs, collected from culture after CMV antigen stimulation. The receptors derive from a human donor in good health (CMV status not recorded). Some clones in this sample may be carry-over from other donors' samples.

This clonotype was counted a few times. In nucleotides, the CDR3 is TGTGCCAGCAGTTTATCTTTACCGACAGGGGTGAGTCAGCCCCAGCATTTT. Translating gives CASSLSLPTGVSQPQHF. V is TRBV28 and J is TRBJ1-5; 8 positions match TRBD1. The CDR3 extends over 17 amino acids. Germline V CDR1 and CDR2: MDHEN, SYDVKM. The J segment lost 6 bases and the V segment lost 1 base, leaving 11 bases of the junction unmatched.

This chain uses TRBV12-3 or TRBV12-4 with TRBJ2-7; a weak D match, TRBD1 (5 bases). The V end was cut by 5 bases, the J end by 3 bases, with 14 bases between. The CDR3 totals 14 residues. CDR3 sequence reads: CASSPFTRGYEQYF. The DNA for the CDR3 is TGTGCCAGCAGTCCCTTCACAAGGGGCTACGAGCAGTACTTC.

This clonotype was observed a handful of times. The rearrangement links TRBV7-8 to TRBJ2-1; 7 bases are a match to TRBD2. Per the germline V gene, CDR1 is SGHVS and CDR2 is FQNEAQ. The CDR3 sequence is 18 residues long. V was clipped by 2 bases and J by 8 bases; unmatched bases: 18. The CDR3 loop is CASSLTSWGGGPFDEQFF. The CDR3 region has the DNA TGTGCCAGCAGCTTAACCTCTTGGGGGGGAGGGCCTTTTGATGAGCAGTTCTTC.

This clonotype was seen ten or more times. The rearrangement links TRBV7-8 to TRBJ2-7; 8 bases line up with TRBD1. CDR1 SGHVS and CDR2 FQNEAQ come from the germline V gene. Losses at the gene ends were 1 base for V and 2 bases for J; bases not matched to a gene: 13. The CDR3 contains 18 residues. The CDR3 sequence: CASSLVSNRGRRTYEQYF. CDR3 nucleotides: TGTGCCAGCAGCTTAGTCTCGAACAGGGGGAGAAGGACCTACGAGCAGTACTTC.

The V call is TRBV24-1, the J call TRBJ1-2, with D unresolved. Trimming cost V 4 bases and J 7 bases, with 15 bases left between them. The germline gives CDR1 KGHDR, CDR2 SFDVKD. This CDR3 has 14 residues. The CDR3 bases are TGTGCCACCAGTGACCAGACAACAGAGCTTGGCTACACCTTC. Encoded protein: CATSDQTTELGYTF.

This clonotype was seen more than once but under ten times. The genes are TRBV19 and TRBJ2-5, with 8 bases lining up with TRBD2. The CDR3 runs to 15 residues. The V segment lost 3 bases and the J segment 5 bases; nucleotides outside the gene matches: 8. Germline V gene sequence: CDR1 LNHDA, CDR2 SQIVND (reference sequence). CDR3 residues: CASSIGGAQVETQYF. The CDR3 DNA reads TGTGCCAGTAGTATCGGGGGGGCCCAAGTCGAGACCCAGTACTTC.

The V and J genes are TRBV16 and TRBJ1-4; TRBD1 matches 10 bases. The germline gives CDR1 KGHSY, CDR2 FQNENV. CDR3 length equals 15 residues. V lost 0 bases, J lost 8 bases, and 3 bases stayed unmatched. The CDR3: CASSQSGQGNEKLFF. CDR3 nucleotide sequence: TGTGCCAGCAGCCAATCGGGACAGGGGAACGAAAAACTGTTTTTT.

There are many counts of this clonotype. The chain uses TRBV7-9 and TRBJ1-3; D gene unclear. Germline CDR1 and CDR2: SEHNR and FQNEAQ (reference sequence). CDR3 length: 15 amino acids. V was clipped by 0 bases and J by 2 bases, with 8 bases between them. In nucleotides, the CDR3 is TGTGCCAGCAGCTTAGCGCCGGGAGCTGGAAACACCATATATTTT. Translated: CASSLAPGAGNTIYF. The whole variable domain, filled in from reference TRBV7-9 and TRBJ1-3, reads DTGVSQNPRHKITKRGQNVTFRCDPISEHNRLYWYRQTLGQGPEFLTYFQNEAQLEKSRLLSDRFSAERPKGSFSTLEIQRTEQGDSAMYLCASSLAPGAGNTIYFGEGSWLTVV.

This clonotype has a handful of counts. At one end the junction does not follow the germline gene, possibly because of a read error. The gene calls are TRBV13 and TRBJ1-3; D unresolved. Germline V CDR1 and CDR2: PRHDT, FYEKMQ (reference sequence). The CDR3 covers 15 residues. As DNA, the CDR3 is TGCGCCAGCAGCTTGGATACTTACTCTGGAAACACCATATATTTT. This sequence encodes CASSLDTYSGNTIYF.

The rearrangement uses TRBV7-9 and TRBJ1-1, with D possibly TRBD1 on 6 matching bases. The CDR3 loop spans 13 amino acids. The germline V and J ends were trimmed by 1 base and 4 bases, with 7 bases remaining between them. Germline V gene sequence: CDR1 SEHNR, CDR2 FQNEAQ (reference sequence). CDR3: CASSLGTATEAFF. The CDR3 DNA reads TGTGCCAGCAGCTTAGGGACAGCCACTGAAGCTTTCTTT. The full variable domain, its missing parts supplied by reference TRBV7-9 and TRBJ1-1, is DTGVSQNPRHKITKRGQNVTFRCDPISEHNRLYWYRQTLGQGPEFLTYFQNEAQLEKSRLLSDRFSAERPKGSFSTLEIQRTEQGDSAMYLCASSLGTATEAFFGQGTRLTVV.

The chain joins TRBV28 to TRBJ2-4; possibly TRBD1 for D (5 bases). The V gene lost 6 bases and the J gene lost 5 bases, with 14 bases spanning the gap. Germline V gene lookup returns CDR1 MDHEN and CDR2 SYDVKM. This CDR3 is 14 amino acids long. The DNA for the CDR3 is TGTGCCAGCAGCGACCAGAACAGGCAAAACATTCAGTACTTC. Protein: CASSDQNRQNIQYF.

V usage is TRBV5-1 and J usage is TRBJ2-7, with 7 bases that match TRBD2. Germline CDR1 is SGHRS and CDR2 is YFSETQ. The ends lost 0 bases at V and 4 bases at J; junction bases unmatched: 7. The CDR3 runs 15 residues. DNA for the CDR3: TGCGCCAGCAGCTTGGCCGGGGGGAACGTTTACGAGCAGTACTTC. Amino acid sequence: CASSLAGGNVYEQYF.

This clonotype has only a few counts. This sequence joins TRBV27 and TRBJ1-2; no definite D call. The CDR3 is 15 amino acids. Trimming removed 0 bases at V and 2 bases at J, with 10 bases between. The germline gives CDR1 MNHEY, CDR2 SMNVEV (reference sequence). CDR3 amino acids: CASSLSDGVNYGYTF. For the CDR3, the DNA is TGTGCCAGCAGTTTATCGGACGGGGTGAACTATGGCTACACCTTC.

V is TRBV19 and J is TRBJ2-1; TRBD2 matches at 9 bases. The CDR3 runs to 16 residues. From germline, CDR1 is LNHDA and CDR2 SQIVND (reference sequence). Trimming removed 3 bases from V and 2 bases from J; junction bases left unmatched: 5. CDR3 amino acids: CASSMGAGGAYNEQFF. The CDR3 nucleotides are TGTGCCAGTAGTATGGGGGCGGGAGGGGCCTACAATGAGCAGTTCTTC.

This clonotype was counted between two and nine times. The chain employs TRBV27 and TRBJ1-5; the D gene is possibly TRBD1 (6 bases). Deletions cut 4 bases from V and 3 bases from J, with 13 bases between. From germline, CDR1 is MNHEY and CDR2 SMNVEV (reference sequence). The CDR3 is 15 amino acids. CDR3 coding DNA: TGTGCCAGCAGTTCCCTCGACAGGCTCAATCAGCCCCAGCATTTT. Translated, it gives CASSSLDRLNQPQHF.

The gene calls are TRBV11-2 and TRBJ1-2, with no clear D. There are 13 residues in the CDR3. The V gene lost 1 base and the J gene lost 4 bases, with 7 bases spanning the gap. CDR1 SGHAT and CDR2 FQNNGV come from the germline V gene. The chain's CDR3 is CASSLALLYGYTF. For the CDR3, the DNA is TGTGCCAGCAGCTTAGCCCTCCTCTATGGCTACACCTTC.

At least ten counts were recorded for this clonotype. The chain employs TRBV7-2 and TRBJ2-3; 9 bases are a match to TRBD2. CDR3 length equals 15 residues. Looked up from germline, CDR1 is SGHTA and CDR2 is FQGNSA. V was clipped by 1 base and J by 5 bases; unmatched bases: 4. The CDR3 spells CASSLGLAGIDTQYF. CDR3 bases: TGTGCCAGCAGCTTAGGTCTAGCGGGGATAGATACGCAGTATTTT.

This clonotype was picked up a small number of times. The rearrangement links TRBV9 to TRBJ1-6, with TRBD1 matching over 7 bases. V shed 7 bases, J shed 5 bases, and the junction held 6 bases outside the gene matches. CDR3 length equals 14 residues. CDR1 SGDLS and CDR2 YYNGEE come from the germline V gene. The CDR3 DNA reads TGTGCCAGCGCGGACAGGCTTGATAATTCACCCCTCCACTTT. Its translation: CASADRLDNSPLHF.

This clonotype was picked up a small number of times. This rearrangement joins TRBV4-2 to TRBJ2-1, with 13 bases identical to TRBD2. The CDR3 spans 17 residues. The V gene end was trimmed by 1 base and the J gene end by 8 bases; junction bases not matched to a gene: 8. Germline CDR1 and CDR2: LGHNA and YNFKEQ. The CDR3 reads CASSQATGTSGMYEQFF. The CDR3 DNA follows: TGTGCCAGCAGCCAAGCCACCGGGACTAGCGGGATGTATGAGCAGTTCTTC.

This clonotype occurred a few times. J is TRBJ2-1 and V is TRBV19; 8 bases are shared with TRBD1. Germline trimming cut 4 bases from V and 1 base from J; bases unmatched to any gene: 6. Germline V gene data show CDR1 as LNHDA and CDR2 as SQIVND (reference sequence). The CDR3 length is 16 residues. CDR3 sequence: CASSTARTGSYNEQFF. The CDR3, as DNA: TGTGCCAGTAGTACCGCCCGGACAGGGTCCTACAATGAGCAGTTCTTC.

The chain carries TRBV12-3 or TRBV12-4 and TRBJ2-6; TRBD1 might be the D (5 bases). The CDR3 runs 18 residues. Trimming cost V 3 bases and J 0 bases, with 15 bases left between them. CDR3 sequence (DNA): TGTGCCAGCAGTTTTATCGGGCTCACAGGCTCTGGGGCCAACGTCCTGACTTTC. Residues: CASSFIGLTGSGANVLTF.

V usage is TRBV15 and J usage is TRBJ2-3; 9 nucleotides align to TRBD1. CDR1 is LNHNV and CDR2 is YYDKDF in the germline V gene (reference sequence). This CDR3 is built from 15 residues. V was clipped by 0 bases and J by 4 bases; unmatched bases: 2. The CDR3 is CATSREGQGADTQYF. The CDR3, as DNA: TGTGCCACCAGCAGAGAGGGACAGGGTGCAGATACGCAGTATTTT.

The table lists this clonotype with a few counts. The chain has TRBV12-3 or TRBV12-4 and TRBJ1-2, with D possibly TRBD1 on 5 matching bases. The CDR3 consists of 14 residues. Trimming took off 1 base at V and 4 bases at J, with 10 bases between the two ends. The CDR3 DNA reads TGTGCCAGCAGTTTAGGGGGGATAAGCTATGGCTACACCTTC. It translates to CASSLGGISYGYTF.

This clonotype has only a few counts. The chain joins TRBV4-1 to TRBJ2-3; perhaps TRBD2 as D (6 bases). Germline CDR1 reads MGHRA; CDR2 reads YSYEKL. The V end was cut by 8 bases, the J end by 4 bases, with 16 bases between. This CDR3 contains 14 residues. This CDR3 reads CASAGRERSDTQYF. The DNA for the CDR3 is TGCGCCAGCGCTGGACGGGAGAGATCAGATACGCAGTATTTT.

In this sample, this clonotype turned up a few times. V usage is TRBV11-2 and J usage is TRBJ1-2; TRBD1 agrees at 9 bases. The germline CDR1 and CDR2 sequences are SGHAT and FQNNGV. This CDR3 spans 14 amino acids. Trimming cost V 4 bases and J 6 bases; bases outside gene matches: 6. The CDR3 sequence is CASSSIQGADGYTF. DNA of the CDR3: TGTGCCAGCAGCTCAATACAGGGGGCAGATGGCTACACCTTC. Based on the CDR3 plus reference TRBV11-2 and TRBJ1-2, the full variable domain is EAGVAQSPRYKIIEKRQSVAFWCNPISGHATLYWYQQILGQGPKLLIQFQNNGVVDDSQLPKDRFSAERLKGVDSTLKIQPAKLEDSAVYLCASSSIQGADGYTFGSGTRLTVV.

This clonotype was seen a few times. The chain has TRBV6-1 and TRBJ2-7, with 11 positions matching TRBD1. The CDR3 loop spans 18 amino acids. V gave up 7 bases and J gave up 2 bases; unmatched junction bases: 16. Germline-derived CDR1 and CDR2 are MNHNS and SASEGT. Written as DNA, the CDR3 is TGTGCCAGCACTCCGAGTGCCGGGACAGGGGGTTCTCCCTACGAGCAGTACTTC. Amino acid sequence: CASTPSAGTGGSPYEQYF.